The 23 T cell receptor beta chains below come from one sample, sequenced in a study of regulatory T cells in long-lasting Graves disease. Libraries of TCR beta came from iRepertoire HTBI primers plus Arm-PCR of CDR3 regions. TCRdb re-called the multiplex PCR reads with MiXCR, one entry per CDR3 protein. The profile shows more than 450,000 distinct CDR3 sequences, more than 10% of them singletons. Time point specified: newly diagnosed GD, antithyroid drugs for less than 3 months. From RNA extracted from PBMCs, the TCR library was made. This same sample was also taken into another study, of T cells in Graves' hyperthyroidism and ophthalmopathy.

Material: peripheral blood mononuclear cells (PBMCs), obtained at new diagnosis, from a patient treated with antithyroid drugs. The origin of the receptors is a woman in her 30s with Graves disease.

DNA of the CDR3: TGTGCCACCAGTGGCAAACTATTCCGGGACAGGAGCTCCTACGAGCAGTACTTC. Its translation is CATSGKLFRDRSSYEQYF. The chain links TRBV24-1 to TRBJ2-7; TRBD1 matches 8 bases. Germline CDR1 is KGHDR and CDR2 is SFDVKD. V lost 5 bases and J lost 0; bases outside the gene matches: 14. The CDR3 contains 18 residues.

This clonotype appeared many times. This chain connects TRBV28 to TRBJ2-1; D perhaps matches TRBD2 (6 bases). V gave up 7 bases and J gave up 8 bases, with 18 bases separating them. The CDR3 is 14 residues long. Germline V gives CDR1 MDHEN, CDR2 SYDVKM. The CDR3 nucleotides read TGTGCCAGCACCCAAATGCGGGGTAACGATGAGCAGTTCTTC. Translation: CASTQMRGNDEQFF.

This clonotype was observed at least ten times. This chain links TRBV28 with TRBJ2-5, with D possibly called TRBD1 or TRBD2 (5 bases each). The germline V and J ends were trimmed by 1 base and 4 bases, with 13 bases remaining between them. This CDR3 region has 15 residues. Germline values: CDR1 MDHEN, CDR2 SYDVKM. The CDR3 spells CASSLSLGTGETQYF. CDR3 nucleotides: TGTGCCAGCAGTTTATCCCTCGGGACGGGAGAGACCCAGTACTTC.

This clonotype occurred a few times. The chain uses TRBV27 and TRBJ1-3; 7 nucleotides align to TRBD1. CDR1 is MNHEY, CDR2 SMNVEV, per germline (reference sequence). CDR3 length equals 15 residues. The junction had 5 bases not matched to a gene; V was cut back by 6 bases and J by 0 bases. DNA of the CDR3: TGTGCCAGCAGACGGACAGGAGACTCTGGAAACACCATATATTTT. Protein sequence: CASRRTGDSGNTIYF.

This clonotype was counted at least ten times. This chain links TRBV6-9 with TRBJ1-1; tentatively, D is TRBD1 (5 bases). CDR3 length: 13 amino acids. V lost 3 bases, J lost 6 bases, and 11 bases lay in between. CDR1 and CDR2 (germline): MNHGY, SVAAGI. CDR3 in amino acids: CASSYSGLSEAFF. The CDR3 DNA follows: TGTGCCAGCAGTTACTCAGGGCTTTCTGAAGCTTTCTTT.

This clonotype was picked up many times. The rearrangement uses TRBV28 and TRBJ1-1; D is unresolved. This CDR3 spans 17 amino acids. CDR1 and CDR2 from the germline V gene are MDHEN and SYDVKM. V was trimmed by 1 base and J by 1 base, leaving 16 bases between them. The CDR3 nucleotides are TGTGCCAGCAGTTTATCAAAATTATCAGTCCGGAACACTGAAGCTTTCTTT. Translated, it gives CASSLSKLSVRNTEAFF. Complete variable domain (other parts from reference TRBV28 and TRBJ1-1): DVKVTQSSRYLVKRTGEKVFLECVQDMDHENMFWYRQDPGLGLRLIYFSYDVKMKEKGDIPEGYSVSREKKERFSLILESASTNQTSMYLCASSLSKLSVRNTEAFFGQGTRLTVV.

In this sample, this clonotype turned up many times. V gene TRBV28 combines with J gene TRBJ2-7; 7 bases fit TRBD1. V lost 6 bases, J lost 4 bases, and 12 bases stayed unmatched. The CDR3 sequence is 15 residues long. In germline, CDR1 is MDHEN, CDR2 SYDVKM. The DNA of the CDR3 is TGTGCCAGCAGCCTACCCCAGGGGACAGTATACGAGCAGTACTTC. Its protein is CASSLPQGTVYEQYF. The variable domain in full, completed from reference TRBV28 and TRBJ2-7, reads DVKVTQSSRYLVKRTGEKVFLECVQDMDHENMFWYRQDPGLGLRLIYFSYDVKMKEKGDIPEGYSVSREKKERFSLILESASTNQTSMYLCASSLPQGTVYEQYFGPGTRLTVT.

Many counts were recorded for this clonotype. V and J are TRBV29-1 and TRBJ2-2, with D possibly being TRBD1 or TRBD2 (6 bases each). This CDR3 has 15 residues. Germline CDR1 reads SQVTM; CDR2 reads ANQGSEA. The V and J ends lost 1 base and 3 bases respectively, with 12 bases between them. As DNA, the CDR3 is TGCAGCGTTGAAGGATCCGGGGGCTACACCGGGGAGCTGTTTTTT. Its protein is CSVEGSGGYTGELFF.

V usage is TRBV5-1 and J usage is TRBJ1-1, with TRBD1 matching over 7 bases. This CDR3 contains 18 residues. The V segment lost 3 bases and the J segment 0 bases; nucleotides outside the gene matches: 14. Germline-derived CDR1 and CDR2 are SGHRS and YFSETQ. CDR3 nucleotides: TGCGCCAGCAGCTCGATTGGCCGGGACAGCAAGATGAACACTGAAGCTTTCTTT. Translated: CASSSIGRDSKMNTEAFF.

This clonotype showed up many times. The chain uses TRBV7-3 and TRBJ2-5; 7 bases agree with TRBD1. Losses at the gene ends were 5 bases for V and 5 bases for J; bases not matched to a gene: 17. The CDR3 is 17 residues long. Germline lookup yields CDR1 SGHTA and CDR2 FQGTGA. In DNA form, the CDR3 reads TGTGCCAGCAGCAACCAGGGGACAGCACCTGCCCGGGAGACCCAGTACTTC. Its translation is CASSNQGTAPARETQYF.

This clonotype occurred many times. The gene calls are TRBV28 and TRBJ1-1, with D tentatively TRBD1 (5 bases). Trimming took off 4 bases at V and 4 bases at J, with 19 bases between the two ends. The germline CDR1 and CDR2 sequences are MDHEN and SYDVKM. There are 16 residues in the CDR3. CDR3 loop: CASSSGVRPGATEAFF. CDR3 nucleotides: TGTGCCAGCAGTTCGGGGGTTAGACCGGGAGCCACTGAAGCTTTCTTT.

The V call is TRBV2, the J call TRBJ1-2; D is possibly TRBD1 (5 bases). Germline values: CDR1 SNHLY, CDR2 FYNNEI. Between the trimmed V and J ends, which lost 7 bases and 8 bases, there was a span of 14 bases. The length of the CDR3 is 12 residues. CDR3 protein: CASNGGVSGYTF. In DNA form, the CDR3 reads TGTGCCAGCAATGGAGGGGTTTCAGGCTACACCTTC.

Many counts were recorded for this clonotype. The rearrangement uses TRBV11-2 and TRBJ2-1; 8 bases map to TRBD1. The germline gives CDR1 SGHAT, CDR2 FQNNGV. With V trimmed by 1 base and J by 6 bases, 8 bases remained unmatched. The CDR3 covers 16 residues. CDR3 sequence: CASSLAAQGAFNEQFF. The CDR3 DNA reads as TGTGCCAGCAGCTTAGCGGCGCAGGGGGCTTTCAATGAGCAGTTCTTC.

This clonotype occurred many times. This rearrangement joins TRBV27 to TRBJ2-6; TRBD2 agrees at 9 bases. V lost 5 bases and J lost 0; bases outside the gene matches: 5. The V gene's germline CDR1 is MNHEY and CDR2 SMNVEV (reference sequence). The CDR3 has 17 amino acids. The CDR3 region is CASSDFSGSSGANVLTF. The CDR3 bases are TGTGCCAGCAGTGATTTTAGCGGGAGCTCTGGGGCCAACGTCCTGACTTTC.

This clonotype was seen a handful of times. This rearrangement joins TRBV29-1 to TRBJ2-5, with 9 bases aligning to TRBD1. The V segment lost 3 bases and the J segment 2 bases; nucleotides outside the gene matches: 4. CDR1 SQVTM and CDR2 ANQGSEA come from the germline V gene. The CDR3 totals 14 residues. Here the CDR3 reads CSVDSDRGQETQYF. The DNA for the CDR3 is TGCAGCGTTGACAGCGACAGGGGGCAAGAGACCCAGTACTTC.

This clonotype has only a few counts. This chain connects TRBV20-1 to TRBJ1-1, with D possibly TRBD1 on 5 matching bases. This CDR3 comprises 13 residues. V was shortened by 0 bases and J by 5 bases, with 10 bases between the two germline ends. CDR1 and CDR2 (germline): DFQATT, SNEGSKA (reference sequence). CDR3 protein: CSARDGGVTEAFF. As DNA, the CDR3 is TGCAGTGCTAGAGATGGAGGGGTTACTGAAGCTTTCTTT.

This clonotype was found many times. This chain joins TRBV11-1 and TRBJ2-1; TRBD2 matches 10 bases. The CDR3 loop spans 15 amino acids. Germline assignment: CDR1 SGHAT and CDR2 FQDESV (reference sequence). The junction had 3 bases not matched to a gene; V was cut back by 5 bases and J by 2 bases. The CDR3 is CASSKSGRAYNEQFF. In DNA, the CDR3 is TGTGCCAGCAGCAAGAGCGGGAGGGCCTACAATGAGCAGTTCTTC.

This clonotype was counted many times. V is TRBV7-2 and J is TRBJ2-2, with 8 bases matching TRBD2. The CDR3 spans 15 residues. V shed 5 bases, J shed 5 bases, and the junction held 7 bases outside the gene matches. Per germline, CDR1 SGHTA and CDR2 FQGNSA. The CDR3 protein is CASSPRLAFTGELFF. The CDR3 nucleotides read TGTGCCAGCAGCCCTAGACTAGCGTTTACCGGGGAGCTGTTTTTT.

The sample holds many counts of this clonotype. The CDR3 region has the DNA TGTGCCAGCAGTGACGGAGGGGCTCCAGAGGTTAATGAGCAGTTCTTC. This gives the protein CASSDGGAPEVNEQFF. The chain links TRBV2 to TRBJ2-1, with a tentative D call TRBD2 (6 bases). CDR1 is SNHLY and CDR2 is FYNNEI in the germline V gene. Trimming cost V 3 bases and J 7 bases, with 19 bases left between them. This CDR3 comprises 16 residues.

This clonotype was picked up a small number of times. The J gene is TRBJ2-6, the V gene TRBV4-3; 7 positions match TRBD1. Germline V gene data show CDR1 as LGHNA and CDR2 as YSLEER. V lost 4 bases to trimming and J lost 0 bases; unmatched junction nucleotides: 9. This CDR3 has 18 residues. For the CDR3, the DNA is TGCGCCAGCAGCCCAGAGGGGACAGCTTTCTCTGGGGCCAACGTCCTGACTTTC. Translated, it gives CASSPEGTAFSGANVLTF.

This clonotype has only a few counts. The V call is TRBV5-1, the J call TRBJ2-1; 9 bases are a match to TRBD2. The length of the CDR3 is 15 residues. The V gene's germline CDR1 is SGHRS and CDR2 YFSETQ. V lost 2 bases and J lost 10; bases outside the gene matches: 10. CDR3 loop: CASSLSSGIVGEQFF. The CDR3 DNA follows: TGCGCCAGCAGCTTATCTAGCGGGATAGTAGGGGAGCAGTTCTTC.

Many counts were recorded for this clonotype. The chain carries TRBV28 and TRBJ1-1; D is uncertain. Trimming shortened V by 7 bases and J by 4 bases, and 13 bases separated the two germline ends. The CDR3 is 13 amino acids. Germline CDR1 reads MDHEN; CDR2 reads SYDVKM. CDR3 nucleotides: TGTGCCAGCAACTCACTGGTGGGCACTGAAGCTTTCTTT. It specifies CASNSLVGTEAFF. Supplemented by reference TRBV28 and TRBJ1-1, the full variable domain reads DVKVTQSSRYLVKRTGEKVFLECVQDMDHENMFWYRQDPGLGLRLIYFSYDVKMKEKGDIPEGYSVSREKKERFSLILESASTNQTSMYLCASNSLVGTEAFFGQGTRLTVV.

In the case of this clonotype: A much bigger clone sits one base away, suggesting this may be a read error. The V call is TRBV28, the J call TRBJ2-1; 7 nucleotides agree with TRBD2. CDR1 is MDHEN, CDR2 SYDVKM, per germline. This CDR3 has 16 amino acids. The J segment lost 4 bases and the V segment lost 1 base, leaving 7 bases of the junction unmatched. The CDR3 DNA reads as TGTGCCAGCAGTTTATTCGTTAGCGGGCCTTACAATGAGCAGTTCTTC. Its translation: CASSLFVSGPYNEQFF.